This TCR beta chain was captured in a study of molecular identifiers for immune sequencing clone quantification. Sequencing libraries of naive CD8 cells derived from roughly 20,000 to 1,000,000 sorted cells with 10%, 30% or 50% RNA. This clonotype was seen a few times. Its matching antigen is unknown. Generation of bulk TCR libraries relied on previously described methods and listed TCR primers. TCRdb passed the PCR reads through MiXCR, listing each CDR3 protein once. Of about 500,000 distinct CDR3 sequences in the sample, about 21% were seen once. Findings and caveats of the study: Single-cell amounts of spiked Jurkat TCR RNA were reportedly detectable among 950,000 to 1,000,000 naive cells. Over 97% of CMV-specific effector molecules, but under 1% of naive ones, were in clones above 20 copies.

V dropped 4 bases and J dropped 0 bases, with 12 bases sitting between them. The CDR3 sequence is 15 residues long. The germline V gene has CDR1 SGHTS and CDR2 YDEGEE. The rearrangement joins TRBV5-8 to TRBJ2-3; D might be TRBD1 (6 bases). Sequencing was carried out using naive CD8+ T cells from blood, with Jurkat cell RNA spiked in. The subset here: FACS-sorted CD8+CD4-CCR7+CD45RA+ naive T cells. This sequence originates from a human donor in good health. Some libraries in this study had Jurkat cell RNA spiked in. CDR3 in DNA: TGTGCCAGCAGCACCGGGACACTTAGCACAGATACGCAGTATTTT. This translates into CASSTGTLSTDTQYF.